The source of this T cell receptor beta chain is a study of blood T cell repertoires in COVID-19. Study-wide background: The United States, Italy and Spain were the sources of the acute and convalescent COVID-19 samples. Sources were T cells, B-cell-depleted T cells, or PBMCs; the material itself was cDNA or gDNA.

With 5 bases clipped from V and 3 bases from J, the junction kept 5 bases outside the gene matches. Germline V gene lookup returns CDR1 SNHLY and CDR2 FYNNEI. The length of the CDR3 is 15 residues. Original handling: Amplification of reference gene primers was used by the study to estimate nucleated cell counts. Method: immunoSEQ multiplex PCR; TCRdb's copy keeps in-frame clones and lacks some. The V and J calls and clone size were taken over from that table, and D and trimming were inferred from the DNA. The sample comprises approximately 120,000 clones, about 87% of which are singletons, and 1% to 1.4% rests with the top ten.

The sample consisted of peripheral blood. The receptor comes from a human donor in a cohort sampled during active COVID-19. The rearrangement uses TRBV2 and TRBJ2-3; 10 bases line up with TRBD2. The CDR3 DNA is TGTGCCAGCAGTAAGAGCGGGAGGGCGACAGATACGCAGTATTTT. This codes for CASSKSGRATDTQYF.